The subject of this entry is one T cell receptor (beta chain). Looked up from germline, CDR1 is MNHNS and CDR2 is SASEGT. The CDR3 loop spans 16 amino acids. V trimming: 4 bases; J trimming: 5 bases; junction bases outside the gene matches: 12. Sequencing was performed with immunoSEQ multiplex PCR; in TCRdb, only in-frame clones are kept and a portion is missing. The profile shows roughly 85,000 clones, about nine tenths of them singletons. This specimen belongs to a study of blood T cell repertoires in COVID-19. Across the study: Sites across the United States, Italy and Spain contributed samples from acute and convalescent COVID-19.

Sequencing input: peripheral blood. The rearrangement joins TRBV6-1 to TRBJ2-5; TRBD1 matches 8 bases. The source of this sequence is a man between 45 and 60 years old with active or convalescent COVID-19. The CDR3 is CASSGIRGRVTETQYF. The CDR3 DNA sequence: TGTGCCAGCAGTGGTATCAGGGGGCGGGTAACCGAGACCCAGTACTTC.